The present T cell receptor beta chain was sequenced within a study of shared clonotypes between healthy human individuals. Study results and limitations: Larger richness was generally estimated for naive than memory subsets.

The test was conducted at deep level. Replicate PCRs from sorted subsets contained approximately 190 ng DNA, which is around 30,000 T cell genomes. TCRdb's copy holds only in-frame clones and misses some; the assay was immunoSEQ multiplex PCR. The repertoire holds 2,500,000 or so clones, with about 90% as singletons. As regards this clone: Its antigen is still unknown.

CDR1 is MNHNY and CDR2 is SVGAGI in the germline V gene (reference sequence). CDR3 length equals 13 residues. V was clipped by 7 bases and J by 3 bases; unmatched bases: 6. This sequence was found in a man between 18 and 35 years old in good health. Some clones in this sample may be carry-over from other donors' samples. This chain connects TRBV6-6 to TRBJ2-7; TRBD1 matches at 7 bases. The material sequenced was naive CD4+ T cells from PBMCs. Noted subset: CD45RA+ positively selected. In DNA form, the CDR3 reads TGTGCCAGCACGTCCGACAGGGACTACGAGCAGTACTTC. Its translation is CASTSDRDYEQYF.